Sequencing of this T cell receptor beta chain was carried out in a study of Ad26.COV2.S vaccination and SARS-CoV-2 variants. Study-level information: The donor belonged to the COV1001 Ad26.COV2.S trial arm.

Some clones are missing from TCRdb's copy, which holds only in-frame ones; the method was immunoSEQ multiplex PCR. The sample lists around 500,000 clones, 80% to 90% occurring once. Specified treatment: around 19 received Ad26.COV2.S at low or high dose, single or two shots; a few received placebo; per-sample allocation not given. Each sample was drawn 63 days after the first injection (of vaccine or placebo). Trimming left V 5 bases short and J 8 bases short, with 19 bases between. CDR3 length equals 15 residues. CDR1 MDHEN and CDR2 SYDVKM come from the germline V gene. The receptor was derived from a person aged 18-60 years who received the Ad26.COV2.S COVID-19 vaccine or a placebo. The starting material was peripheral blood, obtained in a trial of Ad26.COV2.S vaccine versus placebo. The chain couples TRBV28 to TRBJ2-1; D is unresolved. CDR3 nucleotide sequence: TGTGCCAGCAGTCCCGCTGGGAAGTTGTACGATGAGCAGTTCTTC. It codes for CASSPAGKLYDEQFF.